The 19 T cell receptor beta chains presented below share a single source sample, sequenced in a study of T cells in Graves' hyperthyroidism and ophthalmopathy. RNA transcripts served as the template for amplifying TCR beta CDR3 regions. During a first-round RT-PCR of the TCR CDR3, the HTBI primer set was used. In TCRdb, the multiplex PCR reads were re-called with MiXCR into one record per CDR3 protein. The repertoire has about 400,000 distinct CDR3 sequences, 11% to 15% of them found once; the top ten carry 28%. The sample consisted of blood. The receptor source for this set is a man in his fifties or sixties with Graves' ophthalmopathy.

This clonotype was found many times. This chain links TRBV12-3 or TRBV12-4 with TRBJ2-7; the D gene is possibly TRBD2 (5 bases). V lost 0 bases, J lost 2 bases, and 11 bases lay in between. The CDR3 is 15 residues long. Here the CDR3 DNA reads TGTGCCAGCAGTTTAGCTACACTAGGAACCTACGAGCAGTACTTC. Translating it yields CASSLATLGTYEQYF.

The CDR3 bases are TGTGCCAGCAGTTACTACGAAAACACCGGGGAGCTGTTTTTT. The encoded protein is CASSYYENTGELFF. The rearrangement uses TRBV6-5 and TRBJ2-2, with D hard to call. The CDR3 is 14 amino acids. Trimming shortened V by 1 base and J by 2 bases, and 5 bases separated the two germline ends. Germline lookup yields CDR1 MNHEY and CDR2 SVGAGI.

On this clonotype itself: The germline gene is not matched at one end of the junction; a read error may be the cause. The chain employs TRBV7-7 and TRBJ2-1; a possible D gene is TRBD2 (6 bases). The CDR3 spans 14 residues. Looked up from germline, CDR1 is SSHAT and CDR2 is FNYEAQ (reference sequence). CDR3: CASSTSPGYNEQFF. In nucleotides, the CDR3 is TGTGCTAGCAGCACTAGCCCGGGCTACAATGAGCAGTTCTTC.

This clonotype has ten or more counts. J is TRBJ2-5 and V is TRBV30, with TRBD1 identical over 8 bases. Germline V gene sequence: CDR1 GTSNPN, CDR2 SVGIG (reference sequence). J lost 1 base, V lost 5 bases, and 6 bases had no gene match. The CDR3 runs to 14 residues. CDR3 protein: CAWGFGQGQETQYF. The DNA for the CDR3 is TGTGCCTGGGGCTTCGGACAGGGCCAAGAGACCCAGTACTTC. Full variable domain (remainder filled in from reference TRBV30 and TRBJ2-5): SQTIHQWPATLVQPVGSPLSLECTVEGTSNPNLYWYRQAAGRGLQLLFYSVGIGQISSEVPQNLSASRPQDRQFILSSKKLLLSDSGFYLCAWGFGQGQETQYFGPGTRLLVL.

The chain joins TRBV12-3 or TRBV12-4 to TRBJ2-7, with 7 nucleotides matching TRBD2. Trimming cost V 8 bases and J 0 bases; bases outside gene matches: 13. This CDR3 has 16 residues. The CDR3 region is CASRYGGERNSYEQYF. CDR3 coding DNA: TGTGCCAGCCGTTATGGGGGGGAGCGGAACTCCTACGAGCAGTACTTC.

This chain joins TRBV4-1 and TRBJ2-6, with 7 nucleotides matching TRBD1. The ends lost 5 bases at V and 1 base at J; junction bases unmatched: 17. The CDR3 loop spans 20 amino acids. Looked up from germline, CDR1 is MGHRA and CDR2 is YSYEKL. The CDR3 loop reads CASSGQDSLQTRSGANVLTF. CDR3 coding DNA: TGCGCCAGCAGCGGACAGGATTCGTTACAAACTCGTTCTGGGGCCAACGTCCTGACTTTC.

This chain uses TRBV19 with TRBJ2-1, with 9 nucleotides matching TRBD2. Germline values: CDR1 LNHDA, CDR2 SQIVND (reference sequence). Trimming took 3 bases from V and 9 from J; bases not matched to a gene: 12. The CDR3 length is 16 residues. The CDR3 sequence: CASSIPLAGGSSEQFF. CDR3 bases: TGTGCCAGTAGTATCCCCCTCGCGGGAGGGTCCAGTGAGCAGTTCTTC.

The chain employs TRBV6-4 and TRBJ2-3; 11 bases are a match to TRBD2. This CDR3 has 16 amino acids. The germline gives CDR1 MRHNA, CDR2 SNTAGT. V dropped 5 bases and J dropped 3; count of bases not matched to a gene: 7. The CDR3 loop reads CASSQTGTSGTDTQYF. DNA for the CDR3: TGTGCCAGCAGTCAAACAGGGACTAGCGGAACAGATACGCAGTATTTT.

This clonotype was seen only a few times. The chain recombines TRBV19 with TRBJ2-5; 7 bases match TRBD1. V lost 4 bases, J lost 4 bases, and 12 bases stayed unmatched. The germline CDR1 and CDR2 sequences are LNHDA and SQIVND (reference sequence). The CDR3 sequence is 16 residues long. As DNA, the CDR3 is TGTGCCAGTAGTACAAAAAGACAGGGTTTACGAGAGACCCAGTACTTC. Translation: CASSTKRQGLRETQYF.

The J gene is TRBJ2-3, the V gene TRBV15, with unresolved D. Germline V gene lookup returns CDR1 LNHNV and CDR2 YYDKDF (reference sequence). CDR3 length: 13 residues. The V gene lost 1 base and the J gene lost 1 base, with 3 bases spanning the gap. CDR3 bases: TGTGCCACCAGCAGAGCTCGCACAGATACGCAGTATTTT. It specifies CATSRARTDTQYF.

This clonotype was seen ten or more times. This rearrangement joins TRBV29-1 to TRBJ2-1, with 10 bases matching TRBD2. Germline lookup yields CDR1 SQVTM and CDR2 ANQGSEA. The ends lost 6 bases at V and 10 bases at J; junction bases unmatched: 12. CDR3 size: 14 residues. CDR3 in amino acids: CSVGSGRAFNEQFF. CDR3 nucleotides: TGCAGCGTCGGGAGCGGGAGGGCCTTCAACGAGCAGTTCTTC.

This clonotype appeared a few times. V gene TRBV10-1 combines with J gene TRBJ2-1, with D possibly being TRBD1 (7 bases). From germline, CDR1 is WNHNN and CDR2 SYGVQD (reference sequence). The CDR3 sequence is 13 residues long. V lost 8 bases, J lost 4 bases, and 12 bases lay in between. The CDR3 loop reads CASGGGQYNEQFF. Written as DNA, the CDR3 is TGCGCCAGCGGAGGGGGACAGTACAATGAGCAGTTCTTC.

This clonotype came up a few times. The chain links TRBV5-6 to TRBJ2-2; D is ambiguous. V shed 0 bases and J shed 7 bases, with 7 bases lying between them. Per germline, CDR1 SGHDT and CDR2 YYEEEE. The CDR3 covers 13 residues. CDR3 sequence reads: CASSLGLFGELFF. The CDR3 region has the DNA TGTGCCAGCAGCTTGGGACTGTTCGGGGAGCTGTTTTTT.

V gene TRBV28 combines with J gene TRBJ2-3, with 10 nucleotides matching TRBD2. Germline CDR1 MDHEN, CDR2 SYDVKM. This CDR3 comprises 19 residues. Trimming cost V 3 bases and J 7 bases; bases outside gene matches: 19. CDR3 sequence: CASSFVAQGYKREGNTQYF. The CDR3 DNA is TGTGCCAGCAGTTTCGTAGCTCAGGGGTACAAGCGGGAGGGAAATACGCAGTATTTT.

In this sample, this clonotype turned up many times. V usage is TRBV28 and J usage is TRBJ2-7; TRBD1 agrees at 8 bases. This CDR3 is built from 14 residues. Trimming at V came to 1 base and at J to 7 bases, leaving 6 bases not matched to a gene. The germline gives CDR1 MDHEN, CDR2 SYDVKM. The CDR3 sequence: CASSLFARGREQYF. The CDR3 nucleotides are TGTGCCAGCAGTTTATTTGCCAGGGGGCGAGAGCAGTACTTC.

This clonotype was observed many times. This chain links TRBV29-1 with TRBJ2-7, with unresolved D. Deletions cut 4 bases from V and 8 bases from J, with 15 bases between. Germline V gene sequence: CDR1 SQVTM, CDR2 ANQGSEA. There are 12 residues in the CDR3. DNA for the CDR3: TGCAGCGTTGCCGCTGGGGTTGAAAAGCAGTACTTC. It yields the protein CSVAAGVEKQYF.

This clonotype was observed a handful of times. The chain combines TRBV9 with TRBJ2-7; possibly TRBD1 or TRBD2 for D (6 bases each). In germline, CDR1 is SGDLS, CDR2 YYNGEE. With 3 bases removed from V and 4 bases from J, the gap between germline ends came to 14 bases. The CDR3 extends over 14 amino acids. CDR3 loop: CASSGRGDLYEQYF. The CDR3 region has the DNA TGTGCCAGCAGCGGAAGGGGGGATCTTTACGAGCAGTACTTC. The variable domain in full, completed from reference TRBV9 and TRBJ2-7, reads DSGVTQTPKHLITATGQRVTLRCSPRSGDLSVYWYQQSLDQGLQFLIQYYNGEERAKGNILERFSAQQFPDLHSELNLSSLELGDSALYFCASSGRGDLYEQYFGPGTRLTVT.

This chain joins TRBV11-1 and TRBJ2-2, with 7 bases identical to TRBD1. This CDR3 is built from 14 residues. Germline V gene data show CDR1 as SGHAT and CDR2 as FQDESV (reference sequence). Trimming cost V 3 bases and J 4 bases; bases outside gene matches: 2. The CDR3 bases are TGTGCCAGCAGCTTGGACAGGTCCACCGGGGAGCTGTTTTTT. It specifies CASSLDRSTGELFF.

Turning to this clonotype: Being one base from a much bigger clone, this may be a read error. This chain links TRBV12-3 or TRBV12-4 with TRBJ1-1; D may be TRBD1 (6 bases). Trimming took off 2 bases at V and 3 bases at J, with 22 bases between the two ends. This CDR3 region has 18 residues. The CDR3 here is CASSLYPPRDTEDTEAFF. In DNA form, the CDR3 reads TGTGCCAGCAGTTTATACCCACCTAGGGACACCGAGGACACTGAAGCTTTCTTT.